The clone carrying this T cell receptor beta chain was detected many times. Its antigen is undetermined. Researchers isolated at least 6 million PBMCs per sample. A J-beta primer mix and a sample-barcoded 5' primer were used in a second PCR of roughly 6 to 11 cycles. A single record per CDR3 protein comes from TCRdb applying MiXCR to the 5' RACE reads. The sample includes approximately 1.5 million distinct CDR3 sequences, roughly a third of them seen just once. The data stem from a study of blood T cells in healthy people across ages. Study-level points and caveats: CMV status of donors was not determined, possibly confounding expanded clonotype changes. Observed TCR beta diversity per million T cells went down as age went up. This fall followed a roughly linear course with age. More naive CD4+ cells and higher diversity were found in long-lived than in aged donors.

The CDR3 has 13 amino acids. Trimming stripped 6 bases from V and 7 bases from J, with 10 bases between. Germline-derived CDR1 and CDR2 are SGHTA and FQGTGA. The clonotype originates from a woman younger than 45 in good health. This rearrangement joins TRBV7-3 to TRBJ1-6; D gene uncertain. Input material: blood. CDR3 in DNA: TGTGCCAGCAGTCGATCTGACAATTCACCCCTCCACTTT. Translation gives CASSRSDNSPLHF.